This TCR beta chain was retrieved from a study of T cells in Graves' hyperthyroidism and ophthalmopathy. This clonotype was observed many times. From germline, CDR1 is DFQATT and CDR2 SNEGSKA (reference sequence). The length of the CDR3 is 13 residues. V lost 4 bases and J 1 base, leaving 10 bases between the germline ends. Amplified regions were TCR beta CDR3 sequences from RNA transcripts. HTBI primers were the set used in a first-round RT-PCR of the TCR CDR3. In TCRdb, the multiplex PCR reads were re-called with MiXCR into one record per CDR3 protein. The table includes 360,000 or so distinct CDR3 sequences, 13% to 15% detected once.

Sequencing was performed on blood. V usage is TRBV20-1 and J usage is TRBJ2-5; TRBD1 or TRBD2 may be the D gene (5 bases each). This receptor was obtained from a woman aged 60-75 years with Graves' ophthalmopathy. CDR3 coding DNA: TGCAGTGCTACGAGGGGATCCCAAGAGACCCAGTACTTC. Protein: CSATRGSQETQYF.